The 8 T cell receptor beta chains in this list originate from one sample, sequenced in a study of identical twins. MiXCR, run by TCRdb on the 5' RACE reads, gives a single entry per CDR3 protein. The sample yields approximately 230,000 distinct CDR3 sequences, 6.5% to 8% seen once. These data were also reused for a study on T cells expressing NK-cell markers.

Input material: CD8+ T cells sorted from blood. These receptors were taken from a woman aged 18 to 35 in good health.

In its sample, this clonotype was seen many times. The V gene is TRBV28, the J gene TRBJ2-3; 7 bases are shared with TRBD2. V lost 6 bases to trimming and J lost 2 bases; unmatched junction nucleotides: 8. The V gene's germline CDR1 is MDHEN and CDR2 SYDVKM. This CDR3 contains 15 residues. This CDR3 is CASSPRAGITDTQYF. The CDR3, as DNA: TGTGCCAGCAGCCCAAGAGCGGGGATCACAGATACGCAGTATTTT. Drawing the rest from reference TRBV28 and TRBJ2-3, the complete variable domain is DVKVTQSSRYLVKRTGEKVFLECVQDMDHENMFWYRQDPGLGLRLIYFSYDVKMKEKGDIPEGYSVSREKKERFSLILESASTNQTSMYLCASSPRAGITDTQYFGPGTRLTVL.

This clonotype was seen only a few times. The chain couples TRBV25-1 to TRBJ2-5; possible D gene TRBD2, 5 bases. The germline V and J ends were trimmed by 8 bases and 1 base, with 8 bases remaining between them. The length of the CDR3 is 12 residues. CDR1 is MGHDK and CDR2 is SYGVNS in the germline V gene. The CDR3 protein is CASGSVQETQYF. CDR3 nucleotides: TGTGCCAGCGGGAGCGTCCAAGAGACCCAGTACTTC.

In this sample, this clonotype turned up a few times. DNA for the CDR3: TGTGCCAGCAGCGGTGGGGACTCCGAGGGTCCAGAGACCCAGTACTTC. Amino acid sequence: CASSGGDSEGPETQYF. The chain uses TRBV12-3 or TRBV12-4 and TRBJ2-5, with D perhaps TRBD2 (6 bases). The V gene lost 6 bases and the J gene lost 4 bases, with 21 bases spanning the gap. This CDR3 is built from 16 residues.

This clonotype was observed at least ten times. V is TRBV5-1 and J is TRBJ2-7; 7 nucleotides align to TRBD2. The CDR3 loop spans 14 amino acids. V lost 6 bases, J lost 3 bases, and 9 bases stayed unmatched. Germline CDR1 reads SGHRS; CDR2 reads YFSETQ. CDR3 in amino acids: CASTPAGDLYEQYF. CDR3 DNA sequence: TGCGCCAGCACCCCGGCGGGAGATCTCTACGAGCAGTACTTC.

This clonotype was recorded a few times. The chain links TRBV4-1 to TRBJ2-6; D uncertain. The CDR3 runs to 14 residues. Germline CDR1 reads MGHRA; CDR2 reads YSYEKL. The V and J ends lost 4 bases and 4 bases respectively, with 8 bases between them. CDR3 bases: TGCGCCAGCAGCCCCTACGAGGGGGCCAACGTCCTGACTTTC. Translating gives CASSPYEGANVLTF.

This clonotype was found a few times. The gene calls are TRBV6-5 and TRBJ1-1; maybe TRBD1 (5 bases). V shed 2 bases and J shed 0 bases, with 10 bases lying between them. Germline CDR1 is MNHEY and CDR2 is SVGAGI. This CDR3 comprises 15 residues. The CDR3 DNA is TGTGCCAGCAGTTACCGGCAGGGCATGAACACTGAAGCTTTCTTT. Translation gives CASSYRQGMNTEAFF.

This clonotype occurred many times. The V call is TRBV7-9, the J call TRBJ2-1; D might be TRBD2 (5 bases). The CDR3 is 14 residues long. V lost 2 bases and J 8 bases, leaving 13 bases between the germline ends. Germline V lookup: CDR1 SEHNR, CDR2 FQNEAQ (reference sequence). CDR3 loop: CASSLREYLDEQFF. In DNA, the CDR3 is TGTGCCAGCAGCTTAAGGGAGTACCTGGATGAGCAGTTCTTC. Using reference TRBV7-9 and TRBJ2-1 for the parts outside the CDR3, the full variable domain is DTGVSQNPRHKITKRGQNVTFRCDPISEHNRLYWYRQTLGQGPEFLTYFQNEAQLEKSRLLSDRFSAERPKGSFSTLEIQRTEQGDSAMYLCASSLREYLDEQFFGPGTRLTVL.

J is TRBJ1-2 and V is TRBV24-1, with a possible D match to TRBD1 (5 bases). Looked up from germline, CDR1 is KGHDR and CDR2 is SFDVKD. The CDR3 runs to 14 residues. V shed 4 bases and J shed 6 bases, with 14 bases lying between them. CDR3 sequence (DNA): TGTGCCACCAGTGACGGACACGTAACTCATGGCTACACCTTC. Translated, it gives CATSDGHVTHGYTF.